The 10 T cell receptor beta chains below come from one sample, sequenced in a study of blood T cell repertoires in COVID-19. Profiled with immunoSEQ multiplex PCR; TCRdb holds only in-frame clones, not every one. The sample yields under 350,000 clones, around 85% seen once. Sequenced material: peripheral blood. The receptor source for this set is a woman in her 70s with acute or convalescent COVID-19.

The rearrangement uses TRBV5-4 and TRBJ1-2; TRBD1 agrees at 8 bases. There are 13 residues in the CDR3. The trim removed 4 bases at V and 8 bases at J, leaving 7 bases unmatched. The germline V gene encodes CDR1 SGHNT and CDR2 YYREEE (reference sequence). DNA for the CDR3: TGTGCCAGCAGCGCGGACAGGGTAGGAGGCTACACCTTC. It is translated as CASSADRVGGYTF. Full variable domain (missing parts from reference TRBV5-4 and TRBJ1-2): ETGVTQSPTHLIKTRGQQVTLRCSSQSGHNTVSWYQQALGQGPQFIFQYYREEENGRGNFPPRFSGLQFPNYSSELNVNALELDDSALYLCASSADRVGGYTFGSGTRLTVV.

Concerning this clone itself: Germline is not matched at one junction end, which may reflect a read error. The chain combines TRBV28 with TRBJ2-7; D is possibly TRBD2 (5 bases). There are 14 residues in the CDR3. CDR1 is MDHEN, CDR2 SYDVKM, per germline. The CDR3 DNA reads as TGTGCCAGCAGCTCGGACTCCTTCTCCCACGAGCAGTACTTC. It yields the protein CASSSDSFSHEQYF.

This rearrangement joins TRBV5-1 to TRBJ2-2, with 10 bases that match TRBD1. The germline V gene has CDR1 SGHRS and CDR2 YFSETQ. The CDR3 extends over 15 amino acids. V lost 4 bases and J lost 5; bases outside the gene matches: 5. The CDR3 coding sequence is TGCGCCAGCAGCCACGGGACAGGGGTGACCGGGGAGCTGTTTTTT. It codes for CASSHGTGVTGELFF.

The chain combines TRBV11-1 with TRBJ1-3; D is ambiguous. The CDR3 has 12 residues. Trimming pared 3 bases from V and 3 bases from J, leaving 3 bases between. Germline CDR1 is SGHAT and CDR2 is FQDESV (reference sequence). The CDR3 loop is CASSFYGNTIYF. For the CDR3, the DNA is TGTGCCAGCAGCTTCTATGGAAACACCATATATTTT.

The V gene is TRBV18, the J gene TRBJ1-1; no reliable D call. Germline V gene lookup returns CDR1 KGHSH and CDR2 LQKENI. This CDR3 has 15 amino acids. V lost 4 bases to trimming and J lost 0 bases, with 12 bases between them. The CDR3 here is CASSLHAAMNTEAFF. As DNA, the CDR3 is TGTGCCAGCTCACTTCATGCAGCGATGAACACTGAAGCTTTCTTT.

This chain connects TRBV3-1 (or the pseudogene TRBV3-2) to TRBJ2-7, with D perhaps TRBD2 (7 bases). Trimming pared 1 base from V and 2 bases from J, leaving 12 bases between. CDR3 length equals 15 residues. CDR1 is LGHDT, CDR2 YNNKEL, per germline (reference sequence). CDR3 residues: CASSQGGGQAYEQYF. Written as DNA, the CDR3 is TGTGCCAGCAGCCAAGGCGGGGGCCAAGCCTACGAGCAGTACTTC.

The rearrangement links TRBV5-1 to TRBJ2-3; 8 bases line up with TRBD1. V lost 4 bases to trimming and J lost 2 bases; unmatched junction nucleotides: 6. The CDR3 spans 15 residues. Germline lookup yields CDR1 SGHRS and CDR2 YFSETQ. CDR3 protein: CASSGTGGDTDTQYF. The CDR3 DNA reads as TGCGCCAGCAGCGGAACAGGGGGAGACACAGATACGCAGTATTTT.

Remarks on this clone: Other DNA sequences in this specimen translate into the identical CDR3. This chain uses TRBV3-1 (or the pseudogene TRBV3-2) with TRBJ1-2; a possible D gene is TRBD1 (5 bases). V was clipped by 1 base and J by 6 bases, with 6 bases between them. CDR1 LGHDT and CDR2 YNNKEL come from the germline V gene (reference sequence). The length of the CDR3 is 12 residues. This CDR3 reads CASSQAGDGYTF. CDR3 in DNA: TGTGCCAGCAGCCAAGCGGGGGATGGCTACACCTTC.

The chain joins TRBV5-1 to TRBJ2-3; D gene ambiguous. This CDR3 has 11 residues. The germline CDR1 and CDR2 sequences are SGHRS and YFSETQ. V lost 2 bases to trimming and J lost 6 bases, with 4 bases between them. This chain's CDR3 is CASSLADTQYF. The CDR3 bases are TGCGCCAGCAGCTTAGCCGATACGCAGTATTTT. Supplemented by reference TRBV5-1 and TRBJ2-3, the full variable domain reads KAGVTQTPRYLIKTRGQQVTLSCSPISGHRSVSWYQQTPGQGLQFLFEYFSETQRNKGNFPGRFSGRQFSNSRSEMNVSTLELGDSALYLCASSLADTQYFGPGTRLTVL.

The J gene is TRBJ2-4, the V gene TRBV27; TRBD2 aligns across 7 bases. CDR1 and CDR2 from the germline V gene are MNHEY and SMNVEV (reference sequence). V gave up 6 bases and J gave up 8 bases; unmatched junction bases: 13. The CDR3 has 15 residues. The CDR3 nucleotides are TGTGCCAGCAGGACAAGTCCGGGGGGTCGTGACATTCAGTACTTC. It specifies CASRTSPGGRDIQYF.